This T cell receptor (beta chain) was identified during a study of STAT3 mutations in large granular lymphocyte leukemia. Study information: Over half of T-LGLL patients had one or more immunosuppressive regimens.

Regarding the study as a whole: After therapy, about 30% of the 18 patients switched clonotypes, all new clones STAT3 wild type. Every T-LGLL patient had at least one immunodominant TCRbeta clonotype. Suggested: STAT3 mutation was not the ancestral event for these clonal expansions.

Germline V gene data show CDR1 as SGHVS and CDR2 as FQNEAQ. Trimming stripped 5 bases from V and 1 base from J, with 1 base between. This CDR3 is built from 11 residues. This clone was seen just once. Its antigen is unidentified. Assay: immunoSEQ multiplex PCR; the TCRdb copy retains only in-frame clones and omits some. Of under 6,500 clones listed, more than 60% are singletons. The material sequenced was peripheral blood mononuclear cells. This chain links TRBV7-8 with TRBJ2-3; D is uncertain. The sequence came from a man between 35 and 55 years old with T-cell large granular lymphocyte leukemia. Some clones in this sample may be carry-over from other donors' samples. CDR3 DNA sequence: TGTGCCAGCAGCCGCACAGATACGCAGTATTTT. It codes for CASSRTDTQYF.